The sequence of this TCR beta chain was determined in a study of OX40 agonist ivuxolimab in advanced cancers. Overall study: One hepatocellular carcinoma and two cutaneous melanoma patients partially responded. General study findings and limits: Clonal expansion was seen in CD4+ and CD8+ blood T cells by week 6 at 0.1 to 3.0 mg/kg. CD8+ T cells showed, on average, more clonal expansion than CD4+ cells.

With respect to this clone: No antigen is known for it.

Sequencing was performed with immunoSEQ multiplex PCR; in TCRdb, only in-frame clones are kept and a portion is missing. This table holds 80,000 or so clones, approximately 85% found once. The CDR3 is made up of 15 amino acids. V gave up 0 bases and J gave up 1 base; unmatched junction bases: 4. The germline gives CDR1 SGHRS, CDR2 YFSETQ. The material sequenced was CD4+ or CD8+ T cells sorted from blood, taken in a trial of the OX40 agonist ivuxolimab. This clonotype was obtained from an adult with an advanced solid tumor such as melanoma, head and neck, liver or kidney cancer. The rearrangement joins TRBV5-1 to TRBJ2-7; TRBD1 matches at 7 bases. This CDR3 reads CASSLGQGVSYEQYF. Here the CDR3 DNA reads TGCGCCAGCAGCTTGGGGCAGGGGGTATCCTACGAGCAGTACTTC.